This is a list of T cell receptor beta chains from one sample in a study of T cells in Graves' hyperthyroidism and ophthalmopathy. Each CDR3 protein gets one entry after TCRdb re-called the multiplex PCR reads with MiXCR. The sample holds 400,000 to 500,000 distinct CDR3 sequences; roughly 13% are singletons and the top ten take 5% to 6%. The specimen was blood. These receptors were collected from a woman in her late teens or twenties with Graves' hyperthyroidism. The CDR3 runs from the conserved cysteine through the conserved F or W. The order of the fields is clone size, D gene, J gene, V gene, CDR3 protein, CDR3 DNA. A D gene is named only where the DNA matches it firmly. Clone size is shown for a subset of rows, as once, few, many or a class of expanded clone.

size: NA
D: NA
J: TRBJ1-5
V: TRBV7-2
CDR3: CASSPQHNQPQHF
DNA: TGTGCCAGCAGCCCCCAGCACAATCAGCCCCAGCATTTT

size: many
D: NA
J: TRBJ1-1
V: TRBV3-1
CDR3: CASIKGGGTEAFF
DNA: TGTGCCAGCATCAAGGGCGGAGGCACTGAAGCTTTCTTT

size: many
D: NA
J: TRBJ1-5
V: TRBV12-3/TRBV12-4
CDR3: CASSHDSNQPQHF
DNA: TGTGCCAGCAGCCACGATAGCAATCAGCCCCAGCATTTT

size: many
D: TRBD2
J: TRBJ2-7
V: TRBV7-9
CDR3: CASSLVAGEASSHEQYF
DNA: TGTGCCAGCAGCTTAGTAGCGGGAGAAGCTTCGAGTCACGAGCAGTACTTC

size: many
D: TRBD1
J: TRBJ2-3
V: TRBV25-1
CDR3: CASSEATGGRTDTQYF
DNA: TGTGCCAGCAGTGAAGCGACAGGGGGAAGGACAGATACGCAGTATTTT

size: NA
D: TRBD1
J: TRBJ1-6
V: TRBV13
CDR3: CASSLGWDRETNSNSPLHF
DNA: TGTGCCAGCAGCTTAGGTTGGGACAGGGAGACCAACTCGAATTCACCCCTCCACTTT

size: many
D: TRBD1
J: TRBJ1-1
V: TRBV7-6
CDR3: CASSSTGESAEAFF
DNA: TGTGCCAGCAGCTCGACAGGGGAGTCGGCTGAAGCTTTCTTT

size: few
D: NA
J: TRBJ1-1
V: TRBV11-3
CDR3: CASSSGTNTEAFF
DNA: TGTGCCAGCAGCTCGGGTACGAACACTGAAGCTTTCTTT

size: NA
D: TRBD2
J: TRBJ2-2
V: TRBV5-5
CDR3: CASRASGRPNTGELFF
DNA: TGTGCCAGCAGGGCTAGCGGGAGGCCTAACACCGGGGAGCTGTTTTTT

size: many
D: NA
J: TRBJ1-3
V: TRBV20-1
CDR3: CSASSLKGGGRGNTIYF
DNA: TGCAGTGCTTCGAGCCTGAAGGGTGGGGGGCGAGGAAACACCATATATTTT

size: many
D: TRBD1
J: TRBJ2-7
V: TRBV4-2
CDR3: CASSQLLGQGPSEQYF
DNA: TGTGCCAGCAGCCAATTATTGGGACAGGGGCCCTCCGAGCAGTACTTC

size: many
D: TRBD1
J: TRBJ1-1
V: TRBV27
CDR3: CASSSWDRELDEAFF
DNA: TGTGCCAGCAGTTCCTGGGACAGGGAATTGGATGAAGCTTTCTTT

size: many
D: TRBD2
J: TRBJ2-7
V: TRBV7-2
CDR3: CASSLGGLAGGSYEQYF
DNA: TGTGCCAGCAGCTTGGGGGGACTAGCGGGAGGTAGCTACGAGCAGTACTTC

size: many
D: NA
J: TRBJ1-2
V: TRBV7-2
CDR3: CASSSGDGYYGYTF
DNA: TGTGCCAGCAGCTCGGGGGACGGCTACTATGGCTACACCTTC

size: many
D: NA
J: TRBJ2-1
V: TRBV28
CDR3: CASSVTGAESYNEQFF
DNA: TGTGCCAGCAGTGTAACGGGCGCCGAATCCTACAATGAGCAGTTCTTC

size: many
D: TRBD1
J: TRBJ2-2
V: TRBV2
CDR3: CASSAGGATGELFF
DNA: TGTGCCAGCAGTGCAGGGGGCGCGACCGGGGAGCTGTTTTTT

size: few
D: NA
J: TRBJ2-1
V: TRBV4-3
CDR3: CASSQDGGNLGNEQFF
DNA: TGCGCCAGCAGCCAAGATGGGGGCAATTTGGGCAATGAGCAGTTCTTC

size: many
D: NA
J: TRBJ1-5
V: TRBV12-3/TRBV12-4
CDR3: CASSFMGGGNQPQHF
DNA: TGTGCCAGCAGTTTTATGGGAGGAGGCAATCAGCCCCAGCATTTT

size: many
D: TRBD1
J: TRBJ2-3
V: TRBV12-3/TRBV12-4
CDR3: CASSLYGTGETDTQYF
DNA: TGTGCCAGCAGTTTATACGGGACAGGGGAGACAGATACGCAGTATTTT

size: many
D: TRBD2
J: TRBJ2-1
V: TRBV11-2
CDR3: CASSYRLASHNEQFF
DNA: TGTGCCAGCAGCTACCGACTAGCGAGCCACAATGAGCAGTTCTTC

size: few
D: NA
J: TRBJ2-6
V: TRBV2
CDR3: CASSEGRHPGANVLTF
DNA: TGTGCCAGCAGTGAGGGAAGACACCCTGGGGCCAACGTCCTGACTTTC

size: NA
D: NA
J: TRBJ2-2
V: TRBV7-3
CDR3: CASSLRQNDNTGELFF
DNA: TGTGCCAGCAGCTTAAGACAGAACGATAACACCGGGGAGCTGTTTTTT

size: many
D: NA
J: TRBJ1-5
V: TRBV9
CDR3: CASSVGQDSNQPQHF
DNA: TGTGCCAGCAGCGTAGGTCAGGATAGCAATCAGCCCCAGCATTTT

size: many
D: NA
J: TRBJ1-2
V: TRBV28
CDR3: CASTLVGSYGYTF
DNA: TGTGCCAGCACCTTGGTGGGTAGCTATGGCTACACCTTC

size: many
D: NA
J: TRBJ2-1
V: TRBV20-1
CDR3: CSASPGSSYNEQFF
DNA: TGCAGTGCTAGCCCCGGGAGCTCCTACAATGAGCAGTTCTTC

size: many
D: TRBD2
J: TRBJ2-3
V: TRBV6-1
CDR3: CASIWSSGRGGTDTQYF
DNA: TGTGCCAGCATTTGGTCTAGCGGGAGGGGTGGCACAGATACGCAGTATTTT

size: many
D: TRBD1
J: TRBJ2-3
V: TRBV7-2
CDR3: CASSPTPGQGGDTQYF
DNA: TGTGCCAGCAGCCCTACCCCGGGACAGGGAGGTGATACGCAGTATTTT

size: NA
D: NA
J: TRBJ1-6
V: TRBV19
CDR3: CASSTILGGNSPLHF
DNA: TGTGCCAGCAGTACTATACTAGGGGGGAATTCACCCCTCCACTTT

size: many
D: TRBD2
J: TRBJ2-3
V: TRBV6-6
CDR3: CASSYGLAGGAVTDTQYF
DNA: TGTGCCAGCAGTTACGGACTAGCGGGAGGGGCGGTCACAGATACGCAGTATTTT

size: NA
D: TRBD1
J: TRBJ1-1
V: TRBV7-8
CDR3: CASSMTGTTEAFF
DNA: TGTGCCAGCAGCATGACAGGGACTACTGAAGCTTTCTTT

size: many
D: NA
J: TRBJ2-7
V: TRBV5-1
CDR3: CASSLDGTGSYEQYF
DNA: TGCGCCAGCAGCTTGGACGGGACTGGCTCCTACGAGCAGTACTTC

size: many
D: NA
J: TRBJ2-1
V: TRBV5-1
CDR3: CASSLEGQTNNEQFF
DNA: TGCGCCAGCAGCTTGGAGGGACAAACAAACAATGAGCAGTTCTTC

size: NA
D: NA
J: TRBJ2-7
V: TRBV7-9
CDR3: CASSLLTGHAGGEQYF
DNA: TGTGCCAGCAGCCTTTTAACCGGCCACGCCGGGGGCGAGCAGTACTTC

size: many
D: NA
J: TRBJ1-6
V: TRBV10-2
CDR3: CASSGQGGSPLHF
DNA: TGCGCCAGCAGTGGGCAGGGAGGGTCACCCCTCCACTTT

size: many
D: TRBD2
J: TRBJ2-7
V: TRBV28
CDR3: CASTNSGSSYEQYF
DNA: TGTGCCAGCACCAATAGCGGGAGCTCCTACGAGCAGTACTTC

size: many
D: NA
J: TRBJ1-5
V: TRBV30
CDR3: CAWSPQGNQPQHF
DNA: TGTGCCTGGAGCCCGCAGGGGAATCAGCCCCAGCATTTT

size: once
D: NA
J: TRBJ1-2
V: TRBV6-1
CDR3: CATRGNGNYGYTF
DNA: TGTGCTACCCGAGGGAACGGGAACTATGGCTACACCTTC

size: few
D: TRBD1
J: TRBJ1-1
V: TRBV7-2
CDR3: CASSSSTGILNTEAFF
DNA: TGTGCCAGCAGCTCATCGACAGGGATTTTGAACACTGAAGCTTTCTTT

size: NA
D: NA
J: TRBJ2-5
V: TRBV14
CDR3: CASSPKWGAEATQYF
DNA: TGTGCCAGCAGCCCTAAGTGGGGGGCGGAGGCGACCCAGTACTTC

size: NA
D: NA
J: TRBJ2-2
V: TRBV5-6
CDR3: CASSLAGGFSGELFF
DNA: TGTGCCAGCAGCTTGGCCGGAGGATTCAGCGGGGAGCTGTTTTTT

size: many
D: TRBD2
J: TRBJ2-1
V: TRBV6-1
CDR3: CASSASGTYNEQFF
DNA: TGTGCCAGCAGTGCTAGCGGGACCTACAATGAGCAGTTCTTC

size: many
D: NA
J: TRBJ2-1
V: TRBV11-2
CDR3: CASSLGRDSYNEQFF
DNA: TGTGCCAGCAGCTTAGGGAGGGACTCCTACAATGAGCAGTTCTTC

size: many
D: TRBD2
J: TRBJ2-1
V: TRBV11-2
CDR3: CASSLKASGSYNEQFF
DNA: TGTGCCAGCAGCTTAAAGGCTAGCGGGAGCTACAATGAGCAGTTCTTC

size: NA
D: TRBD2
J: TRBJ2-5
V: TRBV20-1
CDR3: CSARSLAGGETQYF
DNA: TGCAGTGCTAGGTCGCTAGCGGGAGGAGAGACCCAGTACTTC

size: many
D: NA
J: TRBJ2-1
V: TRBV5-6
CDR3: CASSLWAALNEQFF
DNA: TGTGCCAGCAGCTTGTGGGCGGCCCTCAATGAGCAGTTCTTC

size: NA
D: TRBD2
J: TRBJ2-3
V: TRBV5-1
CDR3: CASSISGRAGTDTQYF
DNA: TGCGCCAGCAGCATTAGCGGGAGGGCGGGCACAGATACGCAGTATTTT

size: many
D: NA
J: TRBJ1-2
V: TRBV5-5
CDR3: CASSQDSGYGYTF
DNA: TGTGCCAGCAGCCAGGACAGCGGCTATGGCTACACCTTC

size: many
D: TRBD1
J: TRBJ1-2
V: TRBV5-1
CDR3: CASSQDRGLEGYTF
DNA: TGCGCCAGCAGTCAAGACAGGGGGCTAGAAGGCTACACCTTC

size: many
D: TRBD1
J: TRBJ2-1
V: TRBV6-1
CDR3: CASSASGQGLYNEQFF
DNA: TGTGCCAGCAGTGCTTCGGGACAGGGCCTTTACAATGAGCAGTTCTTC

size: many
D: NA
J: TRBJ2-1
V: TRBV27
CDR3: CASSTRGGGGEQFF
DNA: TGTGCCAGCTCGACCCGAGGGGGCGGGGGCGAGCAGTTCTTC

size: few
D: NA
J: TRBJ1-5
V: TRBV30
CDR3: CAWSRGPGGNQPQHF
DNA: TGTGCCTGGAGTCGTGGGCCGGGAGGCAATCAGCCCCAGCATTTT

size: many
D: NA
J: TRBJ2-6
V: TRBV7-2
CDR3: CASSLESGYGANVLTF
DNA: TGTGCCAGCAGCTTAGAGTCGGGTTACGGGGCCAACGTCCTGACTTTC

size: many
D: TRBD1
J: TRBJ2-4
V: TRBV2
CDR3: CASMRTGGNDIQYF
DNA: TGTGCCAGCATGCGGACAGGGGGTAACGACATTCAGTACTTC